The clone carrying this T cell receptor (beta chain) was picked up a small number of times. Antigen unknown. These data belong to a study of response to subunit inactivated influenza vaccine. Whole-study results and caveats: Authors suggested each seasonal influenza vaccination recruits few new T cells.

Trimming cost V 5 bases and J 2 bases; bases outside gene matches: 6. The CDR3 consists of 16 residues. Germline V gene sequence: CDR1 MNHEY, CDR2 SVGAGI. TCRdb itself ran the RT-PCR reads through MiXCR, one entry per CDR3 protein. This table has 500,000 to 600,000 distinct CDR3 sequences, approximately 10% appearing once. This rearrangement joins TRBV6-5 to TRBJ2-3, with 11 bases identical to TRBD2. This sample comprised PBMCs from blood, obtained on the day of vaccination. This clonotype originated in a man between 45 and 60 years old who received an inactivated influenza vaccine. Here the CDR3 DNA reads TGTGCCAGCAGTATGGAGGGACTAGCGGTCACAGATACGCAGTATTTT. Translating gives CASSMEGLAVTDTQYF.